This T cell receptor (beta chain) was retrieved from a study of T-cell memory formation after mild COVID-19. A 5'RACE reaction primed in the constant segment made cDNA libraries of TCR alpha and TCR beta, and these carried sample barcodes and UMIs. TCRdb independently ran MiXCR on the 5' RACE reads; one entry per CDR3 protein. The table has 450,000 to 650,000 distinct CDR3 sequences, around 20% seen once. Points from the study as a whole: CD4+ contracting clones were found mainly in CM and EM, and CD8+ ones in EMRA. Some SARS-CoV-2-responding clones were already detected in memory before infection.

After removal of 5 bases from V and 5 bases from J, the junction contained 15 bases not matched to a gene. Germline V gene data show CDR1 as SGHRS and CDR2 as YFSETQ. The CDR3 totals 16 residues. This clonotype was observed a handful of times. The antigen remains unidentified. The chain has TRBV5-1 and TRBJ1-1; TRBD1 aligns across 7 bases. This receptor was obtained from an adult woman who had mild COVID-19 (a few samples of this study predate the infection). Cell type and time point are not known. The material sequenced was PBMCs or a T cell subset sorted from them (not recorded which). CDR3 region: CASRHLSGGALTEAFF. The CDR3 DNA is TGCGCCAGCAGGCATCTTTCAGGGGGGGCGCTGACTGAAGCTTTCTTT.